These 7 T cell receptor beta chains share one sample of origin, sequenced in a study of shared clonotypes between healthy human individuals. The naive CD8 fraction comprised CD45RO-negative cells positively selected for CCR7 and excluded terminally differentiated effector memory CD45RA+ cells. Only in-frame clones appear in the TCRdb table, and some are missing; sequencing was by immunoSEQ multiplex PCR. The sample lists roughly 2.1 million clones; under 95% were seen once. Sequenced input: naive CD8+ T cells from PBMCs. The receptors shown here come from a man aged 18 to 29 in good health. Some clones in this sample may be carry-over from other donors' samples.

This clone appeared a single time. The chain has TRBV28 and TRBJ2-7, with a weak D call TRBD2 (6 bases). In germline, CDR1 is MDHEN, CDR2 SYDVKM. V lost 7 bases and J 0 bases, leaving 16 bases between the germline ends. This CDR3 contains 15 residues. In nucleotides, the CDR3 is TGTGCCAGCACCTTGGGCGGGGCGGACTCCTACGAGCAGTACTTC. It is translated as CASTLGGADSYEQYF.

The V and J genes are TRBV9 and TRBJ1-2; D is undetermined. This CDR3 spans 14 amino acids. The V end lost 3 bases, the J end lost 5 bases, and 14 bases lay between the germline ends. Germline V gene data show CDR1 as SGDLS and CDR2 as YYNGEE. CDR3 sequence reads: CASSGLESAYGYTF. DNA for the CDR3: TGTGCCAGCAGCGGCTTGGAGAGCGCTTATGGCTACACCTTC. Filled out from reference TRBV9 and TRBJ1-2, the complete variable domain reads DSGVTQTPKHLITATGQRVTLRCSPRSGDLSVYWYQQSLDQGLQFLIQYYNGEERAKGNILERFSAQQFPDLHSELNLSSLELGDSALYFCASSGLESAYGYTFGSGTRLTVV.

This clone was seen only once. V gene TRBV7-9 combines with J gene TRBJ2-7, with 8 nucleotides matching TRBD1. This CDR3 spans 15 amino acids. The germline gives CDR1 SEHNR, CDR2 FQNEAQ (reference sequence). V gave up 4 bases and J gave up 4 bases; unmatched junction bases: 9. In DNA, the CDR3 is TGTGCCAGCAGCTCCCTGGACAGGGTCGGATACGAGCAGTACTTC. It yields the protein CASSSLDRVGYEQYF. Variable domain in full (rest from reference TRBV7-9 and TRBJ2-7): DTGVSQNPRHKITKRGQNVTFRCDPISEHNRLYWYRQTLGQGPEFLTYFQNEAQLEKSRLLSDRFSAERPKGSFSTLEIQRTEQGDSAMYLCASSSLDRVGYEQYFGPGTRLTVT.

The V gene is TRBV28, the J gene TRBJ1-4; a weak D match, TRBD1 (5 bases). CDR3 length: 18 residues. Germline V gene lookup returns CDR1 MDHEN and CDR2 SYDVKM. Trimming pared 4 bases from V and 4 bases from J, leaving 22 bases between. The CDR3: CASSYVAQEEENNEKLFF. The CDR3 DNA sequence: TGTGCCAGCAGTTATGTCGCACAGGAGGAAGAGAATAATGAAAAACTGTTTTTT.

The chain employs TRBV29-1 and TRBJ1-2; no reliable D call. The V gene lost 1 base and the J gene lost 5 bases, with 8 bases spanning the gap. CDR1 is SQVTM and CDR2 is ANQGSEA in the germline V gene. There are 12 residues in the CDR3. Written as DNA, the CDR3 is TGCAGCGTTGAAGGGCAGTCTTATGGCTACACCTTC. It is translated as CSVEGQSYGYTF.

The V gene is TRBV7-9, the J gene TRBJ2-5; D call uncertain. The CDR3 length is 15 residues. V was cut by 4 bases and J by 1 base, with 13 bases left in between. Looked up from germline, CDR1 is SEHNR and CDR2 is FQNEAQ (reference sequence). CDR3 nucleotides: TGTGCCAGCAGCTCAGCACGATGGGGCCAAGAGACCCAGTACTTC. Its protein product is CASSSARWGQETQYF.

The chain has TRBV9 and TRBJ2-2; 10 bases line up with TRBD1. CDR3 size: 16 residues. CDR1 and CDR2 from the germline V gene are SGDLS and YYNGEE. V was clipped by 4 bases and J by 5 bases; unmatched bases: 8. CDR3 protein: CASSMGQGPGTGELFF. The DNA of the CDR3 is TGTGCCAGCAGCATGGGACAGGGGCCGGGGACCGGGGAGCTGTTTTTT.